This record concerns one T cell receptor (beta chain) sequence. Its antigen is not identified. The CDR3 is 14 amino acids. V lost 0 bases and J 5 bases, leaving 8 bases between the germline ends. Germline-derived CDR1 and CDR2 are SGHTA and FQGNSA. The entry originates in a study of blood T cells in healthy people across ages. Background on the study: Template switching caught about one barcoded beta molecule for each two T cells.

Through a sample-barcoded 5' primer and a J-beta primer mix, a second PCR was run for roughly 6 to 12 cycles. Every sample gave at least 2.5 million paired-end reads containing CDR3. MiXCR, run by TCRdb on the 5' RACE reads, gives a single entry per CDR3 protein. The sample carries 650,000 to 900,000 distinct CDR3 sequences, around 68% recorded once. Study-wide findings and caveats: Estimates of total diversity, which came from one million sequenced T cells, were considered to be underestimates. While age rose, TCR beta diversity per million T cells dropped in a roughly linear way.

The sequence derives from a man aged 25-45 years in good health. The V call is TRBV7-2, the J call TRBJ2-1; D may be TRBD1 or TRBD2 (5 bases each). The specimen sequenced was blood. The CDR3 sequence: CASSLAGANNEQFF. CDR3 in DNA: TGTGCCAGCAGCTTAGCCGGGGCGAACAATGAGCAGTTCTTC.